This T cell receptor (beta chain) was obtained from a study of low-dose radiotherapy and immunotherapy resistance in tumors. Turning to the study itself: In Cohort 2, 1 Gy per fraction was delivered every two weeks, for a total of 13 Gy over 26 weeks.

The CDR3 runs 14 residues. The V end was cut by 4 bases, the J end by 2 bases, with 9 bases between. Germline V gene sequence: CDR1 MNHEY, CDR2 SMNVEV (reference sequence). Time point in this sample: after trial treatment. The treatment: LDRT plus nivolumab, ipilimumab, low-dose cyclophosphamide and aspirin (RACIN trial). Donors were treated with nivolumab, ipilimumab, aspirin, and low-dose cyclophosphamide and radiotherapy. Eligibility criteria specified advanced solid malignancies devoid of tumor-infiltrating lymphocytes. cDNA synthesis used a TRAV/TRBV-specific primer set for both chains. TCRs underwent 20 PCR cycles of amplification with a constant-region primer and V-primer adapter. TCRdb re-analysed the reads in MiXCR, keeping a single row per CDR3 protein. This repertoire shows more than 90,000 distinct CDR3 sequences, less than 25% found once; its top ten account for approximately 4%.

This TCR came from a male donor with prostate cancer. Here the sequenced sample was PBMCs, taken after low-dose radiotherapy plus immunotherapy. V is TRBV27 and J is TRBJ1-5, with D uncertain. The chain's CDR3 is CASSSTHGNQPQHF. DNA of the CDR3: TGTGCCAGCAGTTCGACGCACGGCAATCAGCCCCAGCATTTT.